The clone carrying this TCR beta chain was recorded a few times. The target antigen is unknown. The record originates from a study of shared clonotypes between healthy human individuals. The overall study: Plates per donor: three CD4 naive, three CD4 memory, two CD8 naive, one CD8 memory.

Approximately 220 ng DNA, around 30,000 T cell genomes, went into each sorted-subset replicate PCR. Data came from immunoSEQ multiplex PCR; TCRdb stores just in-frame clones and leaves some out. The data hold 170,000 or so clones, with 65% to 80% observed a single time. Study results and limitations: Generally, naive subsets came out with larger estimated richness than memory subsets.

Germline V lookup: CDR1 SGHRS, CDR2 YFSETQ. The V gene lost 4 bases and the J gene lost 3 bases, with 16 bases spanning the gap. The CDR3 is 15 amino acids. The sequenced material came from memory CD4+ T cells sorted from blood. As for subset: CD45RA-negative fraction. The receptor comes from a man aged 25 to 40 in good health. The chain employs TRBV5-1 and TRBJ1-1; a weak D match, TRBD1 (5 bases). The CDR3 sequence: CASSPSVRVDTEAFF. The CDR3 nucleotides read TGCGCCAGCAGCCCGTCGGTCAGGGTTGACACTGAAGCTTTCTTT.